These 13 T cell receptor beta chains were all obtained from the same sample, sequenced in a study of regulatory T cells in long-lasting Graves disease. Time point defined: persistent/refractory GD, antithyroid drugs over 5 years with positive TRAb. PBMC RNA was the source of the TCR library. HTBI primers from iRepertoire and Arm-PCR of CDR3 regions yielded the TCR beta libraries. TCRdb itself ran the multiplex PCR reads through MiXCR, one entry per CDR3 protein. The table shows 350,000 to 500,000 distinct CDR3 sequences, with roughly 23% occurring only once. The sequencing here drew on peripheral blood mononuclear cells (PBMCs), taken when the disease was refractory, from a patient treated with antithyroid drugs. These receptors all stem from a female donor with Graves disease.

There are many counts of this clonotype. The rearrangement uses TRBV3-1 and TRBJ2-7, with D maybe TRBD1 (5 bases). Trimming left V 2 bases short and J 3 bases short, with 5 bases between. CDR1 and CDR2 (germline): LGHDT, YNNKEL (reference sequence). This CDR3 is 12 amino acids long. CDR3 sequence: CASSQQGYEQYF. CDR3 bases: TGTGCCAGCAGCCAACAGGGCTACGAGCAGTACTTC.

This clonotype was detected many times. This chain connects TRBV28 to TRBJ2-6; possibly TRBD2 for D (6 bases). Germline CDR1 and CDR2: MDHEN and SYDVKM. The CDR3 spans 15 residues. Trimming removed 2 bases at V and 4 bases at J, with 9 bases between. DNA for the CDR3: TGTGCCAGCAGTTTAGCGGGGTCCGGGGCCAACGTCCTGACTTTC. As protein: CASSLAGSGANVLTF.

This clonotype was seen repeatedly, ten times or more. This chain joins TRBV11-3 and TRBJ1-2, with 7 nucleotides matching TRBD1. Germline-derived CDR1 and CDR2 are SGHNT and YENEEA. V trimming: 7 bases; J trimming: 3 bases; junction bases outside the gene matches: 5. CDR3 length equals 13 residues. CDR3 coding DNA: TGTGCCAGCATAAAGGGGGCGCACTATGGCTACACCTTC. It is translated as CASIKGAHYGYTF.

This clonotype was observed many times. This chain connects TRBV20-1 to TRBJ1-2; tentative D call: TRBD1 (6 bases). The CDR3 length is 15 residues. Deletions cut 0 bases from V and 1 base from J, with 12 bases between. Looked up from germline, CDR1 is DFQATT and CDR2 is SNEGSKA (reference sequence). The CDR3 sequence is CSARDSDSYNYGYTF. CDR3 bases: TGCAGTGCTAGAGATTCGGACAGCTATAACTATGGCTACACCTTC.

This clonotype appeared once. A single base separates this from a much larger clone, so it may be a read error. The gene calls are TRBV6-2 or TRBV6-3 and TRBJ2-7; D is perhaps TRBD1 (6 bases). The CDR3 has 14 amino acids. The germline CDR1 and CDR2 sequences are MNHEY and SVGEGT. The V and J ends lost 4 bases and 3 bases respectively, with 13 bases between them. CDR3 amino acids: CASSCGIQGYEQYF. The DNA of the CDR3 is TGTGCCAGCAGTTGTGGAATACAGGGCTACGAGCAGTACTTC.

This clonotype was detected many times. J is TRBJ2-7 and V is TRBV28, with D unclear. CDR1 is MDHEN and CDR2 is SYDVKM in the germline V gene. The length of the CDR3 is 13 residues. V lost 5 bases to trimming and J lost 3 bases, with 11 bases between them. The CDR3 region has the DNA TGTGCCAGCAGTAAGGTTACTATCTACGAGCAGTACTTC. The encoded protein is CASSKVTIYEQYF.

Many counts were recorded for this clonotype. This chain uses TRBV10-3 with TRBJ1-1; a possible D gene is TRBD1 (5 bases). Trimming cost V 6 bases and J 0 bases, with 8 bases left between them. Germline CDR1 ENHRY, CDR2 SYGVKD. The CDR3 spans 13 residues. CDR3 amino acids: CAIRGDLNTEAFF. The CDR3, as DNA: TGTGCCATCAGGGGGGACCTGAACACTGAAGCTTTCTTT.

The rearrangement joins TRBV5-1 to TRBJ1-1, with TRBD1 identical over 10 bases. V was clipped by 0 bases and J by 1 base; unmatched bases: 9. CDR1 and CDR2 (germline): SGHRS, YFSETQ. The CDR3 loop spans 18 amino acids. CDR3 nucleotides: TGCGCCAGCAGCTTGGGGACAGGGGGATCCATGCGGAACACTGAAGCTTTCTTT. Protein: CASSLGTGGSMRNTEAFF.

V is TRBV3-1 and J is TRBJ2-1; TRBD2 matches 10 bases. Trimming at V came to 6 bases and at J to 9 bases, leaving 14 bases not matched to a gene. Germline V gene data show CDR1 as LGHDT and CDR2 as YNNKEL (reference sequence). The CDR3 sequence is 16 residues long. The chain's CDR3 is CASRETTAGGALEQFF. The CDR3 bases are TGTGCCAGCAGAGAAACTACAGCGGGAGGGGCACTTGAGCAGTTCTTC.

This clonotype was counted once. The CDR3 coding sequence is TGCGCCAGCAGTAAGGCAACGGGAGAGGCAGATACGCAGTATTTT. It translates to CASSKATGEADTQYF. This chain uses TRBV5-1 with TRBJ2-3; D might be TRBD2 (6 bases). V was trimmed by 5 bases and J by 4 bases, leaving 17 bases between them. CDR3 size: 15 residues. The germline V gene has CDR1 SGHRS and CDR2 YFSETQ. The full variable domain, in which reference TRBV5-1 and TRBJ2-3 provide the parts outside the CDR3, is KAGVTQTPRYLIKTRGQQVTLSCSPISGHRSVSWYQQTPGQGLQFLFEYFSETQRNKGNFPGRFSGRQFSNSRSEMNVSTLELGDSALYLCASSKATGEADTQYFGPGTRLTVL.

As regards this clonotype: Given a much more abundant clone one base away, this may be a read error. The CDR3 DNA is TGTGTCAGCAGCCAAGTCCGTAACACTGAAGCTTTCTTT. Translated, it gives CVSSQVRNTEAFF. The chain combines TRBV14 with TRBJ1-1; D is uncertain. CDR3 length: 13 residues. Germline V gene data show CDR1 as SGHDN and CDR2 as FVKESK. Full variable domain (outside the CDR3, taken from reference TRBV14 and TRBJ1-1): EAGVTQFPSHSVIEKGQTVTLRCDPISGHDNLYWYRRVMGKEIKFLLHFVKESKQDESGMPNNRFLAERTGGTYSTLKVQPAELEDSGVYFCVSSQVRNTEAFFGQGTRLTVV.

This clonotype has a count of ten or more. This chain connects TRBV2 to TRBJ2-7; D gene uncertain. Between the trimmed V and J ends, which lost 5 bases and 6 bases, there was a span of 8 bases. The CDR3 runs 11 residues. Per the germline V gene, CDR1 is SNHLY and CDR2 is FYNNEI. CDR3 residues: CASSTHSEQYF. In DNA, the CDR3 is TGTGCCAGCAGTACACACAGCGAGCAGTACTTC.

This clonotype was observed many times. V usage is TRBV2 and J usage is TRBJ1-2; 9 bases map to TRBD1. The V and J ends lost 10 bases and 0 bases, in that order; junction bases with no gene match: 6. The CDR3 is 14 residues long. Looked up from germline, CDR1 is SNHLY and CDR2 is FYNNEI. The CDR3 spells CAIKTGGTNYGYTF. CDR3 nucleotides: TGTGCCATCAAGACAGGGGGGACTAACTATGGCTACACCTTC. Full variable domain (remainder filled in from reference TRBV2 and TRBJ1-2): EPEVTQTPSHQVTQMGQEVILRCVPISNHLYFYWYRQILGQKVEFLVSFYNNEISEKSEIFDDQFSVERPDGSNFTLKIRSTKLEDSAMYFCAIKTGGTNYGYTFGSGTRLTVV.